What follows is one TCR beta chain and its context. Which antigen it targets is not known. Base qualities are missing; no much larger clone stands one base away. The entry originates in a study of long-term antiretroviral therapy in people with HIV (dated by TCRdb to between 2021 and 2024). About the investigation overall: The earliest samples were collected about a decade before the 2015 WHO recommendation for immediate ART, when ART was typically delayed until CD4 counts fell. A retrospective serial study tested whether changes in peripheral blood TRB repertoire composition and diversity were associated with ART initiation and durable HIV suppression. The cohort contributed about 200 cryopreserved PBMC samples from around 30 adults with confirmed HIV infection, collected serially over a mean of 6 years (range 1-12). About 35% of the 30 participants with HIV were female. No cross-contamination during QIAcube processing was shown when test extractions of a monoclonal T-cell line were performed alongside about 30 polyclonal samples.

The immunoSEQ hsTCRB v3.0 assay was used at survey level resolution to sequence the TRB variable region. The target sequencing depth for TRB was about 40,000-50,000 T-cell genomes per sample. Pooled TRB libraries were sequenced on an Illumina MiSeq with a v3 150-cycle kit. In the source study's methods: Analysis of repertoires was carried out in R inside a reproducible Nextflow workflow spanning QC, data transformation and analysis. LymphoSeq2, an R package for AIRR-Seq data exploration, was used to implement custom analyses. A handful of samples that produced fewer than 5000 total TRB sequences were removed, so 190 or so HIV repertoires were analyzed. Of the roughly 190 retained HIV repertoires, about 60 were collected before and more than 120 after ART initiation. Repertoires were downsampled to 5000 TRB nucleotide sequences, with summary statistics averaged over 100 downsampling iterations. Only TRB sequences with CDR3 regions of at least seven amino acids were retained for analysis. Two measures captured diversity: a Shannon entropy-derived clonality score and the Gini coefficient. In repertoire networks, the top 5000 CDR3 amino acid sequences were linked whenever an edit distance of one separated two sequences. For TRB CDR3 amino acid sequences, GLIPH2 was used to predict antigen specificity groups and MHC restriction. CDR3 amino acid sequences were matched against VDJdb and McPAS-TCR to flag known CMV, EBV, HIV or tissue antigen associations. Pre-ART, post-ART and control groups were compared with Wilcoxon signed-rank tests and Holm-Bonferroni correction. The source is immuneACCESS, and TCRdb retained only in-frame sequences with V and J called. Part of the clones is not carried over; for the studies checked, unresolved V genes explain less than half of this, and the remainder is unexplained. For V, J and clone size, that table is used; D and trimming come from the DNA. Recorded for this sample are approximately 20,000 clones; around 81% of them occurred a single time. The top ten constitute about 6.9% of the sample.

Summary of the overall study and its limitations: The repertoire was dominated across all time points by expanded TRB clones identified before ART initiation, although this dominance was seen to fluctuate and to decrease in many PLHIV after ART. Since PBMC availability was limited, sequencing covered only the TCR beta chain, with no alpha chain pairing. Because cell numbers in pre-ART samples were limited, unsorted PBMC were profiled instead of sorted CD4+ and CD8+ T cells. Compared with controls, HIV repertoires had narrower CDR3 length ranges, and the network structure pointed to an antigen-experienced repertoire that shifted only slightly toward naive after ART. The samples were dated from about 2003 to 2017, and the ART regimens that were used may be less effective than current ART regimens. Inferences about post-ART repertoire changes are limited because no data were available on ART adherence, viral resistance or therapy changes. Starting ART was linked to a significant rise in TRB diversity, yet even with long-term ART the diversity remained significantly lower than in transplant donor controls.

The CDR3 holds 14 amino acids from the cysteine to the phenylalanine. This entry keeps only the CDR3 DNA: 42 bases, framed from base 1. V loses 3 bases, J loses 2 bases, and the germline ends lie 10 bases apart. CDR1 and CDR2 were assigned from the germline V gene as SNHLY and FYNNEI. To be included, a participant needed at least one PBMC sample from before ART initiation plus at least two post-ART samples. All participants with HIV were treated in the United States of America. Before DNA extraction, cryopreserved samples of roughly 1-10 million PBMC were thawed and washed. At the time of the earliest PBMC sample, participants with HIV were aged between roughly 20 and 54 years. Per participant, PBMC samples came from 1-4 timepoints prior to ART initiation and 2-8 timepoints following ART initiation, for a median of 7 samples. For every participant, serial HIV viral load, CD4+ T-cell count, ART history and demographic data were obtained. Using a Qiagen kit on a QIAcube, genomic DNA was extracted from unsorted PBMC, with samples processed in batches of 12.

The input for sequencing was unsorted PBMCs, taken 2.2 years after starting antiretroviral therapy. The receptor was derived from a man in his forties or fifties with HIV. The V and J genes are TRBV2 and TRBJ2-5, with the D gene too uncertain to name. The DNA sequence is given as TGTGCCAGCAGTGATCAACAGAGGCAAGAGACCCAGTACTTC. Translated, this gives CASSDQQRQETQYF.